A selection of T cell receptor beta chains follows, all from one sample in a study of tumor and adjacent non-tumor tissue in lung cancer. TCRdb recomputed calls from the multiplex PCR reads with MiXCR, one row per CDR3 protein. The sample carries about 67,000 distinct CDR3 sequences, 65% to 80% recorded once. The sequencing input was distant non-tumor lung tissue. Receptors originate from a man between 60 and 70 years old with non-small cell lung cancer. The conserved cysteine and the conserved F or W are not part of the CDR3 here.

v_call | cdr3_aa
TRBV12-3/TRBV12-4 | ASSLGLAYGQF
TRBV11-1 | ASNKDAYQETQY
TRBV11-2 | ASSFGTGENNEQF
TRBV28 | ASTRGGTTDTHY
TRBV28 | ASSPGSSYEQY
TRBV19 | ASSRWSKETQY
TRBV4-1 | ASSLLAGTTVTHY
TRBV12-3/TRBV12-4 | DSSWWGLDSPLH
TRBV29-1 | SVEDTGEQL
TRBV12-3/TRBV12-4 | SSNGQLNSPLH
TRBV5-6 | VSSISYRAGDQPQH
TRBV29-1 | SVTGSTEIQY
TRBV20-1 | SARGPQYIQY
TRBV6-1 | ASSAGVPLH
TRBV29-1 | SIVSVTGAYEQY
TRBV28 | ASTRDSQETQY
TRBV28 | ANGGNTWELF
TRBV7-9 | ASSSASGLVEQF
TRBV28 | ASSMHTTDTQY
TRBV7-3 | ASSLSGGSTDTQY
TRBV10-2 | ASRVGTGREQY
TRBV29-1 | SVAGTYNEQF
TRBV30 | AWSGSPGQEEGIWTYNEQF
TRBV11-2 | ASSGGRSETQY
TRBV5-1 | ASSPLAGARNEQF
TRBV12-5 | ATALESSDFTTQPDEQY
TRBV29-1 | SIEAGSTDTQY
TRBV13 | ASSSARQNTDTRY
TRBV28 | ASSLQSSYNSLLH
TRBV11-3 | ASSPTSGRPVYDTQY
TRBV5-4 | TSCLDADLKAF
TRBV29-1 | SVPGSLTWELF
TRBV4-2 | AGSPTGGKDEQY
TRBV10-3 | AISESIGDQWPQH
TRBV20-1 | SARDMGLATTYEQD
TRBV6-1 | ASSEGGASNQPQH
TRBV29-1 | SVRQGADTIY
TRBV20-1 | SFYTREGSTDMQY
TRBV4-1 | ASSRGFGNSNQPQH
TRBV28 | ASSYDRNQLQH
TRBV5-1 | ASSFRVSRDNEQF
TRBV10-3 | ASQRGSNTEAF
TRBV28 | TSKLSGANVLI
TRBV28 | ASSPSSNAGELF
TRBV5-5 | ASSLPSVNTEAF
TRBV11-1 | ARSSSLGGTYNERF
TRBV18 | ANSPALASFNEQF
TRBV28 | ASGTAYCYT
TRBV6-2/TRBV6-3 | ASSRQGSYSQRF
TRBV29-1 | SVVNWGGTDAF
TRBV28 | AISLPGAMNTGELF
TRBV4-2 | VSSQQSGSSETQF